The TCR beta chain under discussion was sequenced for a study of T cells in localized non-small cell lung cancer. Overall study findings and caveats: Prolonged overall survival went with higher T cell density in the blood.

With regard to this clone: Its matching antigen is unknown.

Clones were read by immunoSEQ multiplex PCR, and TCRdb kept only the in-frame ones, dropping some. The table records roughly 4,700 clones, around 32% of them present only once. V lost 2 bases and J lost 6, with 14 bases in between. The germline V gene has CDR1 MDHEN and CDR2 SYDVKM. The CDR3 runs to 15 residues. This TCR was recovered from a woman aged 40-69 years with stage II squamous cell lung carcinoma. V gene TRBV28 combines with J gene TRBJ2-1; D is perhaps TRBD2 (5 bases). This specimen was lung tumor tissue, taken before any cancer treatment. CDR3 loop: CASSLPLARANEQFF. The CDR3 DNA follows: TGTGCCAGCAGTTTACCCCTAGCCAGAGCCAATGAGCAGTTCTTC.